This T cell receptor beta chain was observed in a study of blood T cell repertoires in COVID-19. Turning to the study itself: Acute and convalescent COVID-19 samples came from the United States, Italy and Spain.

Participants reported their clinical history, and cohort assignment relied on those reports. Germline CDR1 and CDR2: SEHNR and FQNEAQ (reference sequence). J gave up 3 bases and V 6 bases, and 13 bases lay outside the gene matches. CDR3 length equals 16 residues. Here immunoSEQ multiplex PCR was the method, and the copy in TCRdb shows in-frame clones only, minus some. The sample has roughly 250,000 clones, about nine tenths seen once. This TCR derives from a woman in her forties with acute COVID-19. Sequenced sample: PBMCs or T cells enriched from blood (not recorded which). The V gene is TRBV7-9, the J gene TRBJ2-5, with 7 bases lining up with TRBD1. The CDR3 region is CASRHSGTEGKETQYF. CDR3 in DNA: TGTGCCAGCAGACACTCCGGGACAGAGGGAAAAGAGACCCAGTACTTC. The full variable domain, completed using reference TRBV7-9 and TRBJ2-5, is DTGVSQNPRHKITKRGQNVTFRCDPISEHNRLYWYRQTLGQGPEFLTYFQNEAQLEKSRLLSDRFSAERPKGSFSTLEIQRTEQGDSAMYLCASRHSGTEGKETQYFGPGTRLLVL.